The 18 T cell receptor beta chains in this list originate from one sample, sequenced in a study of blood T cell repertoires in COVID-19. The protocol was immunoSEQ multiplex PCR, while the TCRdb copy is restricted to in-frame clones and leaves out a portion. Of some 100,000 clones listed, 87% are singletons. The sample taken for sequencing was peripheral blood. The source is a human donor in a cohort sampled during active COVID-19.

CDR3 sequence (DNA): TGTGCCAGCAGCTTGGGGACAAACACTGAAGCTTTCTTT. Translating it yields CASSLGTNTEAFF. The rearrangement uses TRBV7-2 and TRBJ1-1, with D perhaps TRBD1 (6 bases). Germline CDR1 and CDR2: SGHTA and FQGNSA. V shed 3 bases and J shed 2 bases, with 7 bases lying between them. This CDR3 comprises 13 residues.

To note about this clone: A read error may account for a junction end that differs from germline. The chain carries TRBV19 and TRBJ2-5, with TRBD2 identical over 10 bases. From germline, CDR1 is LNHDA and CDR2 SQIVND (reference sequence). CDR3 length: 16 amino acids. As DNA, the CDR3 is TGTGCCAGTAGTATTGGACTAGCGGCTCCGCAAGAGGCCCAGTACTTC. This encodes CASSIGLAAPQEAQYF.

The rearrangement links TRBV5-1 to TRBJ1-2; the D gene is possibly TRBD1 (6 bases). V lost 3 bases, J lost 2 bases, and 11 bases lay in between. This CDR3 has 14 residues. CDR1 is SGHRS and CDR2 is YFSETQ in the germline V gene. CDR3 sequence (DNA): TGCGCCAGCAGCTGGGAAGGACAGAACTATGGCTACACCTTC. Residues: CASSWEGQNYGYTF.

This clone was observed a few times. V is TRBV10-3 and J is TRBJ2-7; D is possibly TRBD1 (5 bases). Trimming took off 2 bases at V and 7 bases at J, with 18 bases between the two ends. Germline V gene sequence: CDR1 ENHRY, CDR2 SYGVKD. The CDR3 has 15 amino acids. The CDR3 here is CAISEVVGAGKEQYF. In DNA form, the CDR3 reads TGTGCCATCAGTGAGGTTGTAGGGGCAGGGAAGGAGCAGTACTTC.

The chain uses TRBV7-9 and TRBJ2-5, with TRBD2 identical over 12 bases. Germline V gene sequence: CDR1 SEHNR, CDR2 FQNEAQ (reference sequence). J lost 7 bases, V lost 4 bases, and 10 bases had no gene match. The CDR3 has 16 amino acids. CDR3 protein: CASSSGLAGSLGTQYF. The CDR3 DNA is TGTGCCAGCAGCTCCGGACTAGCGGGGTCACTAGGGACCCAGTACTTC. The full variable domain, completed using reference TRBV7-9 and TRBJ2-5, is DTGVSQNPRHKITKRGQNVTFRCDPISEHNRLYWYRQTLGQGPEFLTYFQNEAQLEKSRLLSDRFSAERPKGSFSTLEIQRTEQGDSAMYLCASSSGLAGSLGTQYFGPGTRLLVL.

The J gene is TRBJ1-5, the V gene TRBV7-9, with TRBD1 matching over 8 bases. Trimming removed 0 bases from V and 1 base from J; junction bases left unmatched: 8. The germline V gene has CDR1 SEHNR and CDR2 FQNEAQ (reference sequence). The CDR3 length is 18 residues. The CDR3 loop reads CASSLADRGSRSNQPQHF. CDR3 DNA sequence: TGTGCCAGCAGCTTAGCCGACAGGGGATCGCGGAGCAATCAGCCCCAGCATTTT.

The J gene is TRBJ1-2, the V gene TRBV30; D is possibly TRBD1 (5 bases). This CDR3 is 12 amino acids long. Germline loops: CDR1 GTSNPN, CDR2 SVGIG (reference sequence). V was cut by 1 base and J by 8 bases, with 11 bases left in between. CDR3 region: CAWSAAGFGYTF. In DNA form, the CDR3 reads TGTGCCTGGAGTGCGGCAGGGTTCGGCTACACCTTC. The whole variable domain, remainder taken from reference TRBV30 and TRBJ1-2, is SQTIHQWPATLVQPVGSPLSLECTVEGTSNPNLYWYRQAAGRGLQLLFYSVGIGQISSEVPQNLSASRPQDRQFILSSKKLLLSDSGFYLCAWSAAGFGYTFGSGTRLTVV.

This chain joins TRBV3-1 (or the pseudogene TRBV3-2) and TRBJ1-1; 11 bases fit TRBD1. Germline V gene data show CDR1 as LGHDT and CDR2 as YNNKEL (reference sequence). With 4 bases clipped from V and 10 bases from J, the junction kept 11 bases outside the gene matches. The CDR3 runs to 15 residues. The CDR3 nucleotides read TGTGCCAGCAGCCGGACAGGGGGCCAAAATTTGCGAGCTTTCTTT. It is translated as CASSRTGGQNLRAFF.

This rearrangement joins TRBV24-1 to TRBJ2-5; tentative D call: TRBD1 (6 bases). V lost 0 bases, J lost 4 bases, and 20 bases lay in between. The CDR3 sequence is 18 residues long. Germline CDR1 and CDR2: KGHDR and SFDVKD. The CDR3 nucleotides read TGTGCCACCAGTGATTTGCGGGTGGGAGAGGGGGACGGAGAGACCCAGTACTTC. Protein product: CATSDLRVGEGDGETQYF.

This clone appeared a single time. CDR3 nucleotides: TGCAGCGTTGAAAGGGACAACTACGAGCAGTACTTC. Residues: CSVERDNYEQYF. The V and J genes are TRBV29-1 and TRBJ2-7; D may be TRBD1 (6 bases). This CDR3 is 12 amino acids long. Trimming left V 2 bases short and J 3 bases short, with 8 bases between. Germline loops: CDR1 SQVTM, CDR2 ANQGSEA.

The chain employs TRBV6-5 and TRBJ1-1; D remains unclear. CDR3 length: 13 residues. V gave up 2 bases and J gave up 5 bases, with 9 bases separating them. CDR1 is MNHEY and CDR2 is SVGAGI in the germline V gene. The chain's CDR3 is CASSYGDVTEAFF. CDR3 nucleotide sequence: TGTGCCAGCAGTTACGGAGACGTTACTGAAGCTTTCTTT.

About this clone itself: This same CDR3 is encoded by further DNA sequences in the sample. V usage is TRBV2 and J usage is TRBJ1-1; D is undetermined. This CDR3 spans 14 amino acids. Deletions cut 1 base from V and 5 bases from J, with 11 bases between. CDR1 is SNHLY, CDR2 FYNNEI, per germline. The CDR3 loop reads CASSEEGVRTEAFF. CDR3 sequence (DNA): TGTGCCAGCAGTGAAGAAGGAGTTAGAACTGAAGCTTTCTTT.

The chain joins TRBV7-9 to TRBJ2-2; 9 bases match TRBD2. The CDR3 has 17 amino acids. The junction had 4 bases not matched to a gene; V was cut back by 0 bases and J by 2 bases. CDR1 and CDR2 from the germline V gene are SEHNR and FQNEAQ (reference sequence). CDR3 protein: CASSLAGGRANTGELFF. The CDR3, as DNA: TGTGCCAGCAGCTTAGCAGGCGGGAGGGCCAACACCGGGGAGCTGTTTTTT.

The rearrangement links TRBV18 to TRBJ2-1; 9 bases are a match to TRBD2. V dropped 3 bases and J dropped 8; count of bases not matched to a gene: 8. The CDR3 has 15 amino acids. From germline, CDR1 is KGHSH and CDR2 LQKENI. CDR3 bases: TGTGCCAGCTCACCTACCCCTATAGCGGGAGATGAGCAGTTCTTC. Encoded protein: CASSPTPIAGDEQFF.

This clone was counted a few times. The chain joins TRBV6-5 to TRBJ2-5; 9 nucleotides match TRBD2. After removal of 2 bases from V and 2 bases from J, the junction contained 6 bases not matched to a gene. The CDR3 loop spans 16 amino acids. Germline V gene data show CDR1 as MNHEY and CDR2 as SVGAGI. CDR3 nucleotides: TGTGCCAGCAGTTACGTTTTGCGGGGGGGTCAAGAGACCCAGTACTTC. It encodes CASSYVLRGGQETQYF.

This clone has just one count. The chain carries TRBV10-2 and TRBJ2-7; D is possibly TRBD2 (5 bases). Trimming took off 6 bases at V and 7 bases at J, with 16 bases between the two ends. The CDR3 length is 13 residues. Germline CDR1 WSHSY, CDR2 SAAADI. In DNA form, the CDR3 reads TGCGCCAGCAGGGAGAGTGCATCGGGGGAGCAGTACTTC. Residues: CASRESASGEQYF.

The rearrangement joins TRBV5-1 to TRBJ1-4, with D possibly being TRBD1 (6 bases). Germline CDR1 is SGHRS and CDR2 is YFSETQ. The length of the CDR3 is 15 residues. With 0 bases removed from V and 8 bases from J, the gap between germline ends came to 14 bases. CDR3 region: CASSLAQDRPEKLFF. Here the CDR3 DNA reads TGCGCCAGCAGCTTGGCACAAGACAGGCCCGAAAAACTGTTTTTT.

This chain links TRBV11-3 with TRBJ1-2; D may be TRBD1 (5 bases). Germline values: CDR1 SGHNT, CDR2 YENEEA. This CDR3 is built from 18 residues. With 5 bases removed from V and 4 bases from J, the gap between germline ends came to 26 bases. The CDR3 loop is CASSQTSGRAQPFYGYTF. CDR3 in DNA: TGTGCCAGCAGCCAGACCTCGGGCAGGGCTCAACCGTTCTATGGCTACACCTTC.